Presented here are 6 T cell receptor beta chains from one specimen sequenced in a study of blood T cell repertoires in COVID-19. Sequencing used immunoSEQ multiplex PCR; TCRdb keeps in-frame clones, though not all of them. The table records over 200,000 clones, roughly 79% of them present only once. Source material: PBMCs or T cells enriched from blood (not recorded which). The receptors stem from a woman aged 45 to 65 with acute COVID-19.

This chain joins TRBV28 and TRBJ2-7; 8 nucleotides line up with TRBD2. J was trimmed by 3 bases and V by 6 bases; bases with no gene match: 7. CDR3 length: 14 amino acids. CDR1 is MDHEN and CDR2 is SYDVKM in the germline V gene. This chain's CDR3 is CASRQSGSHYEQYF. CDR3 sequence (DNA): TGTGCCAGCAGACAAAGCGGGAGCCACTACGAGCAGTACTTC.

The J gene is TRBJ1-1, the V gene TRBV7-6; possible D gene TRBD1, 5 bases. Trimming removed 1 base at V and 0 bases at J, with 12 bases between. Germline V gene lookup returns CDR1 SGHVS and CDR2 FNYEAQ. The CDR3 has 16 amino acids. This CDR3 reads CASSLGSPGMNTEAFF. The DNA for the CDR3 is TGTGCCAGCAGCTTAGGGTCCCCAGGGATGAACACTGAAGCTTTCTTT.

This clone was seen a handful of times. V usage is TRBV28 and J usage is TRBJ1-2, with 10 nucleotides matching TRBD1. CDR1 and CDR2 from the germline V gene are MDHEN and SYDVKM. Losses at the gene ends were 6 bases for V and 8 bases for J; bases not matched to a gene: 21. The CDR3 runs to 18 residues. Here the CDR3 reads CASSARQGADPRLKGYTF. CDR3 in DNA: TGTGCCAGCAGCGCCCGACAGGGGGCGGACCCTCGGCTAAAAGGCTACACCTTC.

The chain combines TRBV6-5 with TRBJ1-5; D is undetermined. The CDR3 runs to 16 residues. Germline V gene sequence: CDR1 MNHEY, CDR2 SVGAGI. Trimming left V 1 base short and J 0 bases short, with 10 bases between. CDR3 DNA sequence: TGTGCCAGCAGTTACTACGGGTTGTATAGCAATCAGCCCCAGCATTTT. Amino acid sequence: CASSYYGLYSNQPQHF.

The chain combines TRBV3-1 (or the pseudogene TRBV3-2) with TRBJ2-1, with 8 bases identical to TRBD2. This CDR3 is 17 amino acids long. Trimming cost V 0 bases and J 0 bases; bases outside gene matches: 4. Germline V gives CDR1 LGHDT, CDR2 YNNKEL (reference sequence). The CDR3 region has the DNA TGTGCCAGCAGCCAAGATAGCGGGATGACCTCCTACAATGAGCAGTTCTTC. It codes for CASSQDSGMTSYNEQFF.

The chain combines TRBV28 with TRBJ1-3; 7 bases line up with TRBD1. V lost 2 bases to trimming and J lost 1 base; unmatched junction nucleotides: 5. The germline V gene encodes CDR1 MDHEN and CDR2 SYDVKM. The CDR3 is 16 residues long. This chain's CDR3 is CASSLGTVRSGNTIYF. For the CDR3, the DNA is TGTGCCAGCAGTTTAGGGACAGTCCGGTCTGGAAACACCATATATTTT. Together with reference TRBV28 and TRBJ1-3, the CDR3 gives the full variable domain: DVKVTQSSRYLVKRTGEKVFLECVQDMDHENMFWYRQDPGLGLRLIYFSYDVKMKEKGDIPEGYSVSREKKERFSLILESASTNQTSMYLCASSLGTVRSGNTIYFGEGSWLTVV.